Following are 10 T cell receptor beta chains from one sample sequenced in a study of human T cells and chemical hapten exposure. Time point indicated: patch test 1, 2 weeks after DPC sensitization. Treatment here: therapeutic diphenylcyclopropenone sensitization with weekly scalp DPC. MiXCR, run by TCRdb on the RACE reads, gives a single entry per CDR3 protein. The sample holds roughly 180,000 distinct CDR3 sequences, approximately 15% seen once. Here the sequenced sample was whole blood, taken in connection with sensitization to the hapten diphenylcyclopropenone (DPC). The receptors shown here come from a woman between 25 and 40 years old with alopecia areata. Some clones in this sample may be carry-over from other donors' samples.

This clonotype was recorded at least ten times. The chain joins TRBV12-3 or TRBV12-4 to TRBJ1-5, with D perhaps TRBD1 (6 bases). This CDR3 region has 14 residues. V dropped 3 bases and J dropped 6 bases, with 12 bases sitting between them. The CDR3 DNA reads as TGTGCCAGCAGTTTTCGGACAGACGGTCAGCCCCAGCATTTT. The encoded protein is CASSFRTDGQPQHF.

The gene calls are TRBV7-2 and TRBJ2-3, with no clear D. Germline V CDR1 and CDR2: SGHTA, FQGNSA. This CDR3 has 16 residues. V was cut by 5 bases and J by 2 bases, with 17 bases left in between. The CDR3 protein is CASSATLSASTDTQYF. CDR3 DNA sequence: TGTGCCAGCAGCGCAACATTGTCTGCCTCCACAGATACGCAGTATTTT.

This clonotype turned up a few times. The chain joins TRBV7-2 to TRBJ1-2; D may be TRBD1 (5 bases). Between the trimmed V and J ends, which lost 1 base and 5 bases, there was a span of 14 bases. This CDR3 is built from 15 residues. In germline, CDR1 is SGHTA, CDR2 FQGNSA. The CDR3 here is CASSLDPGARYGYTF. In nucleotides, the CDR3 is TGTGCCAGCAGCTTAGACCCCGGGGCTAGGTATGGCTACACCTTC.

This clonotype was seen at least ten times. The chain uses TRBV7-6 and TRBJ2-7; 9 bases align to TRBD2. Trimming removed 2 bases from V and 4 bases from J; junction bases left unmatched: 9. The CDR3 sequence is 16 residues long. Germline V gives CDR1 SGHVS, CDR2 FNYEAQ. CDR3: CASSLSAGGPGYEQYF. CDR3 sequence (DNA): TGTGCCAGCAGCTTATCGGCGGGGGGGCCGGGGTACGAGCAGTACTTC.

Many counts were recorded for this clonotype. This chain links TRBV20-1 with TRBJ2-7, with 10 bases matching TRBD2. J was trimmed by 4 bases and V by 3 bases; bases with no gene match: 9. Germline CDR1 reads DFQATT; CDR2 reads SNEGSKA (reference sequence). The CDR3 runs 15 residues. CDR3 residues: CSARPSAGGPYEQYF. The DNA for the CDR3 is TGCAGTGCTAGGCCTTCAGCGGGAGGGCCTTACGAGCAGTACTTC.

A few counts support this clonotype. This chain joins TRBV24-1 and TRBJ2-3; no definite D call. V gave up 3 bases and J gave up 0 bases, with 15 bases separating them. Germline assignment: CDR1 KGHDR and CDR2 SFDVKD. This CDR3 has 17 residues. This chain's CDR3 is CATSDNRLGPSTDTQYF. Here the CDR3 DNA reads TGTGCCACCAGTGATAACCGGCTAGGCCCTAGCACAGATACGCAGTATTTT.

The V and J genes are TRBV6-5 and TRBJ2-2; maybe TRBD2 (6 bases). Germline V gene lookup returns CDR1 MNHEY and CDR2 SVGAGI. The germline V and J ends were trimmed by 6 bases and 4 bases, with 15 bases remaining between them. The CDR3 is 15 amino acids. The CDR3 is CASSPWRAATGELFF. CDR3 DNA: TGTGCCAGCAGCCCTTGGAGGGCAGCCACCGGGGAGCTGTTTTTT.

This clonotype has just a few counts. This chain joins TRBV28 and TRBJ2-3; tentatively, D is TRBD1 (6 bases). Germline loops: CDR1 MDHEN, CDR2 SYDVKM. The CDR3 is made up of 14 amino acids. Trimming removed 4 bases at V and 3 bases at J, with 11 bases between. The CDR3 sequence: CASSSAGATDTQYF. The CDR3 nucleotides read TGTGCCAGCAGTTCGGCAGGGGCAACAGATACGCAGTATTTT.

This clonotype was recorded a few times. This sequence joins TRBV7-2 and TRBJ2-7; 7 positions match TRBD1. The CDR3 extends over 15 amino acids. Germline CDR1 is SGHTA and CDR2 is FQGNSA. Germline trimming cut 5 bases from V and 0 bases from J; bases unmatched to any gene: 7. For the CDR3, the DNA is TGTGCCAGCAGCCTCGGACAGGCCAGCTCCTACGAGCAGTACTTC. Its translation is CASSLGQASSYEQYF. The full variable domain, rest sourced from reference TRBV7-2 and TRBJ2-7, is GAGVSQSPSNKVTEKGKDVELRCDPISGHTALYWYRQSLGQGLEFLIYFQGNSAPDKSGLPSDRFSAERTGGSVSTLTIQRTQQEDSAVYLCASSLGQASSYEQYFGPGTRLTVT.

The chain joins TRBV7-2 to TRBJ2-2, with D tentatively TRBD2 (5 bases). With 6 bases removed from V and 0 bases from J, the gap between germline ends came to 11 bases. The CDR3 loop spans 15 amino acids. Germline V gene sequence: CDR1 SGHTA, CDR2 FQGNSA. The CDR3 loop is CASSQEGSNTGELFF. Here the CDR3 DNA reads TGTGCCAGCAGTCAAGAGGGCTCGAACACCGGGGAGCTGTTTTTT. Full variable domain (missing parts from reference TRBV7-2 and TRBJ2-2): GAGVSQSPSNKVTEKGKDVELRCDPISGHTALYWYRQSLGQGLEFLIYFQGNSAPDKSGLPSDRFSAERTGGSVSTLTIQRTQQEDSAVYLCASSQEGSNTGELFFGEGSRLTVL.